This is a list of T cell receptor beta chains from one sample in a study of spatial heterogeneity in lung cancer. Using its own MiXCR run on the 5' RACE reads, TCRdb lists one record per CDR3 protein. This table holds approximately 94,000 distinct CDR3 sequences, approximately 4.4% found once. The sequencing used lung tumor tissue, collected at surgery. The receptors shown here come from a male donor with early-stage non-small cell lung cancer. The CDR3 runs from the conserved cysteine through the conserved F or W. D genes are given only for firm matches. The size entry is marked missing in some rows and otherwise reads once, few, many or a size class.

D,J,size,V,CDR3,DNA
.,TRBJ2-1,many,TRBV3-1,CASSQRRGIIEQFF,TGTGCCAGCAGCCAACGTCGAGGGATTATTGAGCAGTTCTTC
.,TRBJ1-3,many,TRBV28,CASSLHGGNTIYF,TGTGCCAGCAGTTTACACGGTGGAAACACCATATATTTT
.,TRBJ2-6,many,TRBV27,CASSLIPGANVLTF,TGTGCCAGCAGTTTGATCCCTGGGGCCAACGTCCTGACTTTC
.,TRBJ1-2,many,TRBV28,CASSSAGSRGGYTF,TGTGCCAGCAGTTCTGCGGGCAGCCGGGGAGGCTACACCTTC
.,TRBJ2-5,.,TRBV6-5,CASAYSGARYRETQYF,TGTGCCAGCGCATACTCGGGGGCGCGGTATCGGGAGACCCAGTACTTC
TRBD2,TRBJ2-1,many,TRBV5-5,CASSLGTSGSYNEQFF,TGTGCCAGCAGCTTGGGGACTAGCGGGAGCTACAATGAGCAGTTCTTC
.,TRBJ2-7,many,TRBV5-1,CASSFNTPYEQYF,TGCGCCAGCAGCTTTAACACACCTTACGAGCAGTACTTC
.,TRBJ2-5,many,TRBV12-3/TRBV12-4,CASSYRVETQYF,TGTGCCAGCAGTTACAGGGTAGAGACCCAGTACTTC
.,TRBJ2-3,.,TRBV27,CASSLSRTGRDTQYF,TGTGCCAGCAGTTTATCACGGACGGGCAGGGATACGCAGTATTTT
.,TRBJ1-5,many,TRBV6-5,CASSYSAGHRDQPQHF,TGTGCCAGCAGTTACTCTGCGGGACACCGGGATCAGCCCCAGCATTTT
.,TRBJ1-2,.,TRBV7-2,CASSPAGGARYTF,TGTGCCAGCAGCCCGGCGGGGGGCGCGAGGTACACCTTC
TRBD2,TRBJ2-2,many,TRBV20-1,CSARIILAGNTGELFF,TGCAGTGCTAGAATTATCCTAGCGGGAAACACCGGGGAGCTGTTTTTT
.,TRBJ2-7,many,TRBV28,CASSLPSLEQYF,TGTGCCAGCAGTTTACCCTCGCTCGAGCAGTACTTC
TRBD2,TRBJ2-7,medium-sized,TRBV20-1,CSARDPGLASYEQYF,TGCAGTGCTAGAGACCCGGGACTAGCATCCTACGAGCAGTACTTC
TRBD2,TRBJ2-3,many,TRBV10-3,CAISESEGLADTQYF,TGTGCCATCAGTGAGTCAGAGGGACTAGCGGATACGCAGTATTTT
.,TRBJ1-2,many,TRBV20-1,CSAKIGLDGYTF,TGCAGTGCCAAAATCGGTTTGGATGGCTACACCTTC
.,TRBJ1-1,.,TRBV20-1,CSARVPGANTEAFF,TGCAGTGCTAGAGTACCCGGGGCGAACACTGAAGCTTTCTTT
.,TRBJ2-3,few,TRBV6-1,CAVNRVITDTQYF,TGTGCCGTAAACAGGGTAATTACAGATACGCAGTATTTT
.,TRBJ2-1,.,TRBV11-2,CASRGPLKTVNEQFF,TGTGCCAGCAGGGGTCCCCTCAAAACGGTCAATGAGCAGTTCTTC
.,TRBJ2-5,many,TRBV2,CASIWGLQETQYF,TGTGCCAGCATTTGGGGGCTTCAAGAGACCCAGTACTTC
.,TRBJ2-4,many,TRBV7-2,CASSHGQGRFQYF,TGTGCCAGCAGCCATGGACAAGGACGTTTTCAGTACTTC
.,TRBJ1-1,many,TRBV3-1,CASSHRGRVLGAFF,TGTGCCAGCAGCCACCGAGGCAGGGTCTTGGGAGCTTTCTTT
.,TRBJ1-1,.,TRBV7-9,CASSRSIGVNTEAFF,TGTGCCAGCAGCAGAAGCATAGGGGTAAACACTGAAGCTTTCTTT
.,TRBJ1-4,many,TRBV12-3/TRBV12-4,CASSLKGRNEKLFF,TGTGCCAGCAGTTTAAAGGGACGTAATGAAAAACTGTTTTTT
.,TRBJ2-7,few,TRBV27,CASSLYESSYEQYF,TGTGCCAGCAGTTTATACGAGAGTTCCTACGAGCAGTACTTC
.,TRBJ2-1,many,TRBV4-1,CASSQDAPSRAYNEQFF,TGCGCCAGCAGCCAAGATGCCCCTTCTAGGGCCTACAATGAGCAGTTCTTC
.,TRBJ1-1,few,TRBV12-3/TRBV12-4,CASTPWGRKEAFF,TGTGCCAGCACCCCTTGGGGACGGAAAGAAGCTTTCTTT
TRBD2,TRBJ2-5,.,TRBV6-6,CASTPPGAGGGETQYF,TGTGCCAGCACCCCACCCGGAGCGGGAGGCGGAGAGACCCAGTACTTC
.,TRBJ1-2,many,TRBV20-1,CSAAGGNYGYTF,TGCAGTGCTGCCGGCGGGAACTATGGCTACACCTTC
.,TRBJ1-3,.,TRBV3-1,CASSQGHSGNTIYF,TGTGCCAGCAGCCAAGGGCACTCTGGAAACACCATATATTTT
.,TRBJ2-7,few,TRBV29-1,CSVEDSDDYEQYF,TGCAGCGTTGAAGACTCCGACGACTACGAGCAGTACTTC
.,TRBJ1-2,few,TRBV5-6,CASSLVRFNYGYTF,TGTGCCAGCAGCTTGGTCCGTTTTAACTATGGCTACACCTTC
TRBD2,TRBJ2-3,many,TRBV7-2,CASSVQAGGTDTQYF,TGTGCCAGCAGTGTACAAGCGGGAGGCACAGATACGCAGTATTTT
TRBD1,TRBJ2-4,large,TRBV7-8,CASSVPGQGPLLAKNIQYF,TGTGCCAGCAGCGTACCGGGACAGGGTCCCCTTCTAGCCAAAAACATTCAGTACTTC
.,TRBJ2-1,many,TRBV3-1,CASSQLTQDGEQFF,TGTGCCAGCAGCCAATTGACCCAGGACGGTGAGCAGTTCTTC